The clone carrying this T cell receptor (beta chain) was observed many times. What it binds is unknown. One entry per CDR3 protein results from TCRdb running MiXCR on the 5' RACE reads. The data show 110,000 to 150,000 distinct CDR3 sequences, 5% to 7.5% seen once. The source of the sample is a study of T cells after yellow fever vaccination. Study-wide points: It was the secondary response that reached its peak faster, day 5 versus 15, but it was weaker.

Per the germline V gene, CDR1 is MDHEN and CDR2 is SYDVKM. V lost 3 bases, J lost 5 bases, and 5 bases lay in between. The CDR3 spans 12 residues. The chain combines TRBV28 with TRBJ1-5, with D unresolved. This TCR was recovered from a man aged 30 to 39 who received the YFV17D yellow fever vaccine. Sequenced here: CD4+ T cells sorted from PBMCs, sampled 10 days after the yellow fever booster vaccination. The CDR3 protein is CASSLSHQPQHF. The CDR3 DNA reads TGTGCCAGCAGTTTGTCCCATCAGCCCCAGCATTTT.